This T cell receptor (beta chain) was obtained from a study of radiotherapy plus CTLA-4 blockade in lung cancer. Method: immunoSEQ multiplex PCR; TCRdb's copy keeps in-frame clones and lacks some. Here the sample spans more than 12,000 clones, 72% being singletons. This clone has just a few counts. From germline, CDR1 is MNHEY and CDR2 SMNVEV (reference sequence). The CDR3 runs 15 residues. Trimming removed 6 bases at V and 8 bases at J, with 20 bases between. Sequencing used peripheral blood, obtained from a patient treated with radiotherapy plus ipilimumab. The gene calls are TRBV27 and TRBJ1-5, with a possible D match to TRBD1 (6 bases). The TCR originated in a human donor with non-small cell lung cancer whose response to radiotherapy plus ipilimumab could not be evaluated. The CDR3 loop is CASRRNYREGEPQHF. CDR3 in DNA: TGTGCCAGCAGGCGAAACTACAGGGAAGGCGAGCCCCAGCATTTT.